This T cell receptor beta chain was captured in a study of T cells in Graves' hyperthyroidism and ophthalmopathy. Germline values: CDR1 ENHRY, CDR2 SYGVKD. This CDR3 contains 15 residues. The ends lost 2 bases at V and 9 bases at J; junction bases unmatched: 6. Researchers amplified the TCR beta CDR3 regions from RNA transcripts. HTBI primers were the set used in a first-round RT-PCR of the TCR CDR3. MiXCR, applied by TCRdb to the multiplex PCR reads, yields one record per CDR3 protein. The sample consists of under 250,000 distinct CDR3 sequences, more than 20% of them appearing once. This clonotype showed up many times.

V usage is TRBV10-3 and J usage is TRBJ1-6, with TRBD1 matching 8 bases. The source of this sequence is a woman in her thirties or forties with Graves' ophthalmopathy. The sequencing sample was made of blood. CDR3 coding DNA: TGTGCCATCAGTGAGGGCCAGGGGGCCGTTTCACCCCTCCACTTT. Its translation: CAISEGQGAVSPLHF.